The 18 T cell receptor beta chains below come from one sample, sequenced in a study of T-cell memory formation after mild COVID-19. TCRdb re-analysed the 5' RACE reads in MiXCR, keeping a single row per CDR3 protein. Of under 250,000 distinct CDR3 sequences listed, approximately 9% are singletons. Sequenced: PBMCs or a T cell subset sorted from them (not recorded which). The receptor set was obtained from a man aged 18-30 years who had mild COVID-19 (a few samples of this study predate the infection). Cell type and time point are not known.

There are many counts of this clonotype. The V gene is TRBV20-1, the J gene TRBJ1-6; 10 bases line up with TRBD1. CDR3 length: 15 residues. CDR1 is DFQATT and CDR2 is SNEGSKA in the germline V gene (reference sequence). The junction had 6 bases not matched to a gene; V was cut back by 5 bases and J by 5 bases. CDR3 in amino acids: CSAESGQGDNSPLHF. In DNA, the CDR3 is TGCAGTGCTGAGAGCGGACAGGGGGATAATTCACCCCTCCACTTT.

The chain couples TRBV7-2 to TRBJ1-2; D is uncertain. V was shortened by 5 bases and J by 2 bases, with 12 bases between the two germline ends. CDR3 length: 14 amino acids. CDR1 and CDR2 (germline): SGHTA, FQGNSA. CDR3 sequence (DNA): TGTGCCAGCAGCCCCGCCGTTGGCAACTATGGCTACACCTTC. It translates to CASSPAVGNYGYTF.

This clonotype appeared a few times. V is TRBV5-1 and J is TRBJ2-1; 11 bases line up with TRBD2. From germline, CDR1 is SGHRS and CDR2 YFSETQ. The CDR3 covers 16 residues. Trimming removed 1 base from V and 4 bases from J; junction bases left unmatched: 4. The CDR3 nucleotides read TGCGCCAGCAGCTTGATGACTAGCGGGGCGTACAATGAGCAGTTCTTC. Encoded protein: CASSLMTSGAYNEQFF.

The V and J genes are TRBV5-5 and TRBJ2-7, with D possibly TRBD2 on 6 matching bases. Germline V gives CDR1 SGHKS, CDR2 YYEKEE (reference sequence). The CDR3 totals 14 residues. Trimming pared 0 bases from V and 5 bases from J, leaving 12 bases between. CDR3 amino acids: CASSLGLERNEQYF. CDR3 nucleotides: TGTGCCAGCAGCTTGGGACTAGAAAGGAACGAGCAGTACTTC.

This clonotype occurred a few times. The chain links TRBV12-3 or TRBV12-4 to TRBJ1-6; TRBD1 aligns across 9 bases. Germline trimming cut 5 bases from V and 0 bases from J; bases unmatched to any gene: 5. The CDR3 spans 17 residues. The CDR3 sequence is CASSPKTGGSYNSPLHF. CDR3 in DNA: TGTGCCAGCAGTCCGAAGACAGGGGGCTCCTATAATTCACCCCTCCACTTT.

V usage is TRBV5-5 and J usage is TRBJ1-1, with D unclear. This CDR3 is built from 14 residues. Germline CDR1 and CDR2: SGHKS and YYEKEE (reference sequence). V lost 2 bases to trimming and J lost 4 bases, with 12 bases between them. CDR3: CASSFATRGTEAFF. The CDR3 bases are TGTGCCAGCAGCTTTGCGACCCGGGGCACTGAAGCTTTCTTT.

The sample holds a few counts of this clonotype. This chain joins TRBV5-1 and TRBJ1-2; 7 bases line up with TRBD1. Losses at the gene ends were 4 bases for V and 4 bases for J; bases not matched to a gene: 13. CDR1 and CDR2 (germline): SGHRS, YFSETQ. There are 16 residues in the CDR3. CDR3 loop: CASSPTGMVSGYGYTF. CDR3 sequence (DNA): TGCGCCAGCAGCCCGACAGGGATGGTCTCTGGCTATGGCTACACCTTC.

This CDR3 reads CASSSSGTSGSGANVLTF. CDR3 in DNA: TGTGCCAGCAGTTCTTCCGGGACTAGCGGCTCTGGGGCCAACGTCCTGACTTTC. J is TRBJ2-6 and V is TRBV27; 11 bases agree with TRBD2. Germline assignment: CDR1 MNHEY and CDR2 SMNVEV (reference sequence). The CDR3 has 18 amino acids. Trimming took 4 bases from V and 0 from J; bases not matched to a gene: 5. Looking up the rest from reference TRBV27 and TRBJ2-6 gives the full variable domain: EAQVTQNPRYLITVTGKKLTVTCSQNMNHEYMSWYRQDPGLGLRQIYYSMNVEVTDKGDVPEGYKVSRKEKRNFPLILESPSPNQTSLYFCASSSSGTSGSGANVLTFGAGSRLTVL.

This chain joins TRBV11-2 and TRBJ2-7; 8 bases align to TRBD1. CDR3 size: 13 residues. V was pared by 2 bases and J by 5 bases, with 2 bases of the junction left unmatched. Germline V gives CDR1 SGHAT, CDR2 FQNNGV. The CDR3 reads CASSLRTGNEQYV. CDR3 coding DNA: TGTGCCAGCAGCTTACGGACAGGGAACGAGCAGTACGTC.

A few counts support this clonotype. The chain couples TRBV5-1 to TRBJ2-6; no definite D call. Trimming pared 0 bases from V and 0 bases from J, leaving 13 bases between. Germline values: CDR1 SGHRS, CDR2 YFSETQ. CDR3 length: 18 amino acids. The CDR3 region is CASSLGRTFPSGANVLTF. The CDR3 nucleotides read TGCGCCAGCAGCTTGGGTCGGACCTTTCCCTCTGGGGCCAACGTCCTGACTTTC.

This clonotype has ten or more counts. This chain uses TRBV5-1 with TRBJ2-7; a weak D match, TRBD1 (5 bases). The germline CDR1 and CDR2 sequences are SGHRS and YFSETQ. Trimming shortened V by 0 bases and J by 2 bases, and 9 bases separated the two germline ends. The CDR3 sequence is 14 residues long. Written as DNA, the CDR3 is TGCGCCAGCAGCTTGGGACAGTCAACCTACGAGCAGTACTTC. This encodes CASSLGQSTYEQYF.

This sequence joins TRBV9 and TRBJ1-4; no definite D call. The V end lost 0 bases, the J end lost 7 bases, and 10 bases lay between the germline ends. Germline V lookup: CDR1 SGDLS, CDR2 YYNGEE. The CDR3 has 14 amino acids. The CDR3 sequence: CASSVGGSGEKLFF. CDR3 sequence (DNA): TGTGCCAGCAGCGTAGGTGGGTCGGGTGAAAAACTGTTTTTT.

The chain couples TRBV2 to TRBJ1-1; possibly TRBD1 for D (6 bases). The V gene's germline CDR1 is SNHLY and CDR2 FYNNEI. The CDR3 totals 14 residues. V was pared by 6 bases and J by 4 bases, with 15 bases between. CDR3 sequence (DNA): TGTGCCAGCAGGAGGGGGGGGGACGGCACTGAAGCTTTCTTT. Residues: CASRRGGDGTEAFF.

In its sample, this clonotype was seen a few times. The chain uses TRBV4-2 and TRBJ2-5, with D possibly being TRBD2 (6 bases). Germline CDR1 LGHNA, CDR2 YNFKEQ. Trimming left V 1 base short and J 1 base short, with 7 bases between. This CDR3 is built from 14 residues. CDR3: CASSQGRVQETQYF. CDR3 coding DNA: TGTGCCAGCAGCCAAGGGAGGGTCCAAGAGACCCAGTACTTC.

This rearrangement joins TRBV18 to TRBJ1-5; no clear D. V was cut by 3 bases and J by 0 bases, with 12 bases left in between. CDR1 and CDR2 (germline): KGHSH, LQKENI. This CDR3 contains 16 residues. The CDR3 DNA is TGTGCCAGCTCACCGCCCGGAAGGGCTAGCAATCAGCCCCAGCATTTT. This gives the protein CASSPPGRASNQPQHF.

V and J are TRBV7-2 and TRBJ1-5, with D tentatively TRBD1 (6 bases). V was pared by 5 bases and J by 6 bases, with 14 bases between. Germline CDR1 SGHTA, CDR2 FQGNSA. The CDR3 is 14 amino acids. This chain's CDR3 is CASSRLRGSQPQHF. The CDR3 DNA is TGTGCCAGCAGCCGGCTCAGGGGAAGTCAGCCCCAGCATTTT.

The chain links TRBV5-1 to TRBJ1-2; a weak D match, TRBD1 (5 bases). The CDR3 totals 14 residues. V lost 7 bases and J lost 0, with 13 bases in between. Germline V gives CDR1 SGHRS, CDR2 YFSETQ. The CDR3, as DNA: TGCGCCAGCGGTGACAGACCCACTAACTATGGCTACACCTTC. This codes for CASGDRPTNYGYTF.

The chain combines TRBV29-1 with TRBJ1-1, with TRBD1 matching over 7 bases. The germline V gene encodes CDR1 SQVTM and CDR2 ANQGSEA. Trimming cost V 6 bases and J 0 bases; bases outside gene matches: 4. The CDR3 is 13 residues long. DNA of the CDR3: TGCAGCGTACGGACAGGTATGAACACTGAAGCTTTCTTT. Translation: CSVRTGMNTEAFF. The full variable domain, with the rest looked up from reference TRBV29-1 and TRBJ1-1, is SAVISQKPSRDICQRGTSLTIQCQVDSQVTMMFWYRQQPGQSLTLIATANQGSEATYESGFVIDKFPISRPNLTFSTLTVSNMSPEDSSIYLCSVRTGMNTEAFFGQGTRLTVV.